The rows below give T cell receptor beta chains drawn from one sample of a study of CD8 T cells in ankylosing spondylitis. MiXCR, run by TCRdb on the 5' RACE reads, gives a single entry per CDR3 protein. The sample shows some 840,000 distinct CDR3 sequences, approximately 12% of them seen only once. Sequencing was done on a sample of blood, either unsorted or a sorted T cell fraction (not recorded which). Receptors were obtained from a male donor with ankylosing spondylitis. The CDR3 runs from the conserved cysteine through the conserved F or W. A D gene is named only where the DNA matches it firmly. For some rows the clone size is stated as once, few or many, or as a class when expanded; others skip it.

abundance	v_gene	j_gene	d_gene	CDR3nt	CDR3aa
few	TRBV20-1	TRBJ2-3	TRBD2	TGCAGTGCTAGCGCTAGCGGGGGTTACACAGATACGCAGTATTTT	CSASASGGYTDTQYF
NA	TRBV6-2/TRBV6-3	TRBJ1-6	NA	TGTGCCAGCAGTTACAGGGGCGGGAACCTCCACTTT	CASSYRGGNLHF
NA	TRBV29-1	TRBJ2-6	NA	TGCAGCGTTGGAGTCAGCCCCTCTGGGGCCAACGTCCTGACTTTC	CSVGVSPSGANVLTF
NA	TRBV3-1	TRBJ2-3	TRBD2	TGTGCCAGCAGCCGCCACCCTCCCCCGGGACTAGCGGCGAGGACGCAGTATTTT	CASSRHPPPGLAARTQYF
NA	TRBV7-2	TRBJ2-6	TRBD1	TGTGCCAGCAGCCCAACAGGGGCCAGGTCTGGGGCCAACGTCCTGACTTTC	CASSPTGARSGANVLTF
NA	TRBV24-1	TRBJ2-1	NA	TGTGCCACCAGTGATCCCCAGACTGGTAGAAATGAGCAGTTCTTC	CATSDPQTGRNEQFF
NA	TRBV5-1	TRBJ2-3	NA	TGCGCCAGCAACTGGAAAGGGGGGAGGGGCACAGATACGCAGTATTTT	CASNWKGGRGTDTQYF
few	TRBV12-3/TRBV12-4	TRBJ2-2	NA	TGTGCCAGCAGTACGTGGAACACCGGGGAGCTGTTTTTT	CASSTWNTGELFF
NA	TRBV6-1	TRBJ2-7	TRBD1	TGTGCCAGCAGTGGTGACAGGGCCTACGAGCAGTACTTC	CASSGDRAYEQYF
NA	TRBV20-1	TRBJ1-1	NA	TGCAGTGCTACCCGACAGGTGAACACTGAAGCTTTCTTT	CSATRQVNTEAFF
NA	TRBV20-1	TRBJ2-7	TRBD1	TGCAGTGCGTTCGTCCGGACAGGGTACGAGCAGTACTTC	CSAFVRTGYEQYF
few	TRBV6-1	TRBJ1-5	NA	TGTGCCAGCAGGGCGGGAATCAATCAGCCCCAGCATTTT	CASRAGINQPQHF
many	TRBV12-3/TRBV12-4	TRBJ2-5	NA	TGTGCCAGCAGCCCCGAACGGGGGACCCAGTACTTC	CASSPERGTQYF
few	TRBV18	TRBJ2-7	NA	TGTGCCAGCTCACCGGTCGGGGGGCTCCACGAGCAGTACTTC	CASSPVGGLHEQYF
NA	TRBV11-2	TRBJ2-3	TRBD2	TGTGCCAGCAGCTTAAAAAGACTAGCGGGGGGGCTGATCGATACGCAGTATTTT	CASSLKRLAGGLIDTQYF
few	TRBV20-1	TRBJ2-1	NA	TGCAGTGCTAGAGTCCGAGCGGCCAACTCCTACAATGAGCAGTTCTTC	CSARVRAANSYNEQFF
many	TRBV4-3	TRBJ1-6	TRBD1	TGCGCCAGCAGCCTCCGGGACAGGGGTGATTCACCCCTCCACTTT	CASSLRDRGDSPLHF
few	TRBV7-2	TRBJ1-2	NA	TGTGCCAGCAGCTTAAACCAACTCTTCTATGGCTACACCTTC	CASSLNQLFYGYTF
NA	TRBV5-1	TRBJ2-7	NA	TGCGCCAGCAGCTTCCGACTTACTCACGAGGAGTACTTC	CASSFRLTHEEYF
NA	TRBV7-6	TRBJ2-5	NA	TGTGCCAGCAGCTTAGCAGGGTCGAGCGCCGAGACCCAGTACTTC	CASSLAGSSAETQYF
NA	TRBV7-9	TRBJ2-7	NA	TGTGCCAGCAGCTTTCTGAGGGGGGCCTACGAGCAGTACTTC	CASSFLRGAYEQYF
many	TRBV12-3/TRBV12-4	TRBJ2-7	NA	TGTGCCAGCAGGACTAGTAGGGAGGTGGATGAGCAGTACTTC	CASRTSREVDEQYF
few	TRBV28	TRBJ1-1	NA	TGTGCCAGCAGACGACAGGCGAGGAACACTGAAGCTTTCTTT	CASRRQARNTEAFF
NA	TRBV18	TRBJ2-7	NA	TGTGCCAGCTCACCCCCAGGGCCCTACGAGCAGTACTTC	CASSPPGPYEQYF
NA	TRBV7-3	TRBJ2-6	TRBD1	TGTGCCAGCAGCCCCGGGACAGGGTCTGGGGCCAACGTCCTGACTTTC	CASSPGTGSGANVLTF
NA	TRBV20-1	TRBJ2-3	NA	TGCAGTGCCTTCTCCCCCACTCCGCGACACACAGATACGCAGTATTTT	CSAFSPTPRHTDTQYF
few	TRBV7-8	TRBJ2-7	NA	TGTGCCAGCAGCTTAGGTAGGCTGGCTAGAACCTACGAGCAGTACTTC	CASSLGRLARTYEQYF
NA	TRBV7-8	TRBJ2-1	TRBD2	TGTGCCAGCAGCTTAGGTGGACTAGCGGTGATTAATGAGCAGTTCTTC	CASSLGGLAVINEQFF
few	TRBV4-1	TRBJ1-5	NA	TGCGCCAGCAGCCAAAGAAGGGCCTCAGGGGATCAGCCCCAGCATTTT	CASSQRRASGDQPQHF
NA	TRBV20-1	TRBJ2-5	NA	TGCAGTGCTAGAGATGTCATAGGCCGGGAGACCCAGTACTTC	CSARDVIGRETQYF
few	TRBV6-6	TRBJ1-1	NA	TGTGCCAGCAGTTACTTAGGGGACGGGGAAGCTTTCTTT	CASSYLGDGEAFF
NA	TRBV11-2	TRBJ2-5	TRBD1	TGTGCCAGCATGAGGACAGGGGGGTACCAAGAGACCCAGTACTTC	CASMRTGGYQETQYF
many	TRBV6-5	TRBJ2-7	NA	TGTGCCAGCAGTCACGGGACTGTCTACGAGCAGTACTTC	CASSHGTVYEQYF
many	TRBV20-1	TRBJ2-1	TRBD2	TGCAGTGCTAGAGTGGTGGGAGGGCCGTACAATGAGCAGTTCTTC	CSARVVGGPYNEQFF
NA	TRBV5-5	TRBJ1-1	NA	TGTGCCAGCAGCGCTGGAAGAATGGGGATGAACACTGAAGCTTTCTTT	CASSAGRMGMNTEAFF
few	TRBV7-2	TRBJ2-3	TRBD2	TGTGCCAGCACGCTTAGCGGGAGGGCGGCAGATACGCAGTATTTT	CASTLSGRAADTQYF
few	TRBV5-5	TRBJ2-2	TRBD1	TGTGCCAGCAGCTCCGGACAGGGGAAGGCCGGGGAGCTGTTTTTT	CASSSGQGKAGELFF
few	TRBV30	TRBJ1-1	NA	TGTGCCTGGAGTGTATCCTTAGCCGAAGCTTTCTTT	CAWSVSLAEAFF
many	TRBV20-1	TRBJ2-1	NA	TGCAGTGTTAGACGGATAAACGGACGGGGCAATGAGCAGTTCTTC	CSVRRINGRGNEQFF
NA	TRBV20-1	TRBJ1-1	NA	TGCAGTGCTAGGTCCACCATGAACACTGAAGCTTTCTTT	CSARSTMNTEAFF
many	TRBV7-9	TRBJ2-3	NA	TGTGCCAGCAGCCTTGCAGGGGTACTAGATACGCAGTATTTT	CASSLAGVLDTQYF
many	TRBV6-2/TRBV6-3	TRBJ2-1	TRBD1	TGTGCCAGCAGTTACTCAACCTGGACAGGGGATCCGTTCTTC	CASSYSTWTGDPFF
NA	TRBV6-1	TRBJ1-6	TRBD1	TGTGCCAGCAGTAGACAGGGAGGAATTCACCCCCGACCTTTT	CASSRQGGIHPRPF
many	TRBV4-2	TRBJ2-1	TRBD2	TGTGCCAGCAGCCAACCCGGACTAGCGGGAAGAGTCATTCGCGACAATGAGCAGTTCTTC	CASSQPGLAGRVIRDNEQFF
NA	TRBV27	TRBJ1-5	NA	TGTGCCAGCAGCCAAGGTTGGGATTTTGGCAATCAGCCCCAGCATTTT	CASSQGWDFGNQPQHF
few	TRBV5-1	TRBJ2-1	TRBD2	TGCGCCAGCAGTTTAGCGGGCCCGAGTAGAGATGAGCAGTTCTTC	CASSLAGPSRDEQFF
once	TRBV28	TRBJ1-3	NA	TGTGCCAGCAGTACCCCGGGCGCTCGCATGGGAAACACCATATATTTT	CASSTPGARMGNTIYF
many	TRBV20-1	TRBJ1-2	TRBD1	TGCAGTGCATCGGACAGGGCTGGTGGCTACACCTTC	CSASDRAGGYTF
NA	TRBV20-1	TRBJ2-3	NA	TGCAGTGCTAGAGCCCCAAGACTAGTTACAGATACGCAGTATTTT	CSARAPRLVTDTQYF
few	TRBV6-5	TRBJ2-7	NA	TGTGCCAGCAGTTCGGGGCCCCGGGGCGAGCAGTACTTC	CASSSGPRGEQYF
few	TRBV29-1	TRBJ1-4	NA	TGCAGCGTTAGCAGGGGCAATGAAAAACTGTTTTTT	CSVSRGNEKLFF
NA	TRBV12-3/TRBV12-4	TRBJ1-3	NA	TGTGCCAGCAGTTCCGGCTTCGAGGGAAACACCATATATTTT	CASSSGFEGNTIYF
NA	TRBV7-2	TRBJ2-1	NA	TGTGCCAGCAGCGAGAGACGGTCACGTATGGAGCAGTTCTTC	CASSERRSRMEQFF
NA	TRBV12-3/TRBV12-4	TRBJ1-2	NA	TGTGCCAGCAGTTTAAAGGTACTGAGTGGCTACACCTTC	CASSLKVLSGYTF
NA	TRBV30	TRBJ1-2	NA	TGTGCCTGGAGTAGGACGAATGGCTACACCTTC	CAWSRTNGYTF
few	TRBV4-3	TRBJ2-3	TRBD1	TGCGCCAGCAGCCAAGAAATACCCATCTGGGGCAGGGGGAGTGCAGATACGCAGTATTTT	CASSQEIPIWGRGSADTQYF
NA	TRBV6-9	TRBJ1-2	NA	TGTGCCAGCAGTTATCGGACGACGCTTGCAAACTTTGGCTACACCTTC	CASSYRTTLANFGYTF
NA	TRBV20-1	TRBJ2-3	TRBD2	TGCAGTGCGAGAGATCTAGCGGGGGGGTCGGCGACAGATACGCAGTATTTT	CSARDLAGGSATDTQYF
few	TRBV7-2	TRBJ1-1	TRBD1	TGTGCCAGCAGCCTCCGGGACAGGTCGTACACTGAAGCTTTCTTT	CASSLRDRSYTEAFF